These T cell receptor beta chains were read from a single sample in a study of cytotoxic CD8 clonotypes in ibrutinib-treated CLL. Generated by immunoSEQ multiplex PCR, the TCRdb table keeps only in-frame clones and is missing some. The data show a few hundred thousand clones, with roughly 70% seen just once and 15% held by the top ten. The sample in question was PBMCs, obtained after 24 months of ibrutinib treatment. These receptors all stem from a human donor with chronic lymphocytic leukemia. The CDR3 runs from the conserved cysteine through the conserved F or W. The D gene is left open where the match is weak. Only part of the rows carry a size: once, few, many, or a class if the clone is expanded.

TGTGCCAGCAGTCAGTCGGGGCCCTCCTACGAGCAGTACTTC,CASSQSGPSYEQYF,TRBJ2-7,NA,NA,TRBV6-5
TGTGCCAGCAGGAGCCGGGACAGGGGAGCTTTCTTT,CASRSRDRGAFF,TRBJ1-1,NA,TRBD1,TRBV6-6
TGCGCCAGCAGCTTGGTGGCAGGGGTAAACACCGGGGAGCTGTTTTTT,CASSLVAGVNTGELFF,TRBJ2-2,NA,NA,TRBV5-1
TGTGCCTGGAGTCCGACTAGCGCCGAGAGTTACACCGGGGAGCTGTTTTTT,CAWSPTSAESYTGELFF,TRBJ2-2,NA,TRBD2,TRBV30
TGTGCCAGCAGCCTAATAGGGGCTGAAGCTTTCTTT,CASSLIGAEAFF,TRBJ1-1,NA,NA,TRBV6-5
TGTGCCAGCAGTCCCGGAGGGCTTAATGAGCAGTTCTTC,CASSPGGLNEQFF,TRBJ2-1,NA,NA,TRBV28
TGTGCCAGCAGGAAAGGCCTAGCCCTCGAGCAGTACTTC,CASRKGLALEQYF,TRBJ2-7,few,NA,TRBV2
TGCGCCAGCAGCCCCGACGGAGCTAACTATGGCTACACCTTC,CASSPDGANYGYTF,TRBJ1-2,NA,NA,TRBV4-3
TGTGCCAGCAGCTTCAGCGACAGGAAATACTCTGGGGCCAACGTCCTGACTTTC,CASSFSDRKYSGANVLTF,TRBJ2-6,NA,NA,TRBV11-1
TGTGCCAGCAGCGTCCAGGAGGACACTGAAGCTTTCTTT,CASSVQEDTEAFF,TRBJ1-1,NA,NA,TRBV7-9
TGTGCCAGCAGCGCCGGGACAGGGGTGGGGAACGAGCAGTACTTC,CASSAGTGVGNEQYF,TRBJ2-7,NA,TRBD1,TRBV11-1
TGCAGTCGTCGGGCAGGGCACGAGCAGTACTTC,CSRRAGHEQYF,TRBJ2-7,NA,NA,TRBV20-1
TGCGCCAGCAGCCCCTTCCGACAGGGTAGCACAGATACGCAGTATTTT,CASSPFRQGSTDTQYF,TRBJ2-3,NA,TRBD1,TRBV5-1
TGTGCCACCCGCCTGACAGAAACGGTCTCTGGGGCCAACGTCCTGACTTTC,CATRLTETVSGANVLTF,TRBJ2-6,NA,NA,TRBV10-3
TGTGCCAGTAGTGGGGACAGCAATCAGCCCCAGCATTTT,CASSGDSNQPQHF,TRBJ1-5,NA,NA,TRBV19